One sample yielded the 7 T cell receptor beta chains listed below, sequenced in a study of vaccination effects on CD4 cells after COVID-19. Libraries were prepared by immunoSEQ multiplex PCR; TCRdb keeps only in-frame clonotypes and omits some of them. The sample carries about 33,000 clones, around 72% recorded once. Antigen-specific CD4+ T cell clonotypes were called by their expansion after viral peptide-pool culture in ViraFEST. Between days 10 and 11 of culture, CD4+ T cells were separated out. Documented for the person is a PCR-confirmed SARS-CoV-2 infection occurring between March and December 2020. Their cognate antigens are unknown. The sample in question was CD4+ T cells from PBMCs cultured with HCoV-NL63 spike peptides, obtained before COVID-19 vaccination. These receptors were taken from a human donor who had a prior SARS-CoV-2 infection.

The rearrangement links TRBV20-1 to TRBJ2-7; a weak D match, TRBD1 (6 bases). Germline lookup yields CDR1 DFQATT and CDR2 SNEGSKA (reference sequence). CDR3 length equals 12 residues. V lost 3 bases, J lost 2 bases, and 8 bases lay in between. DNA of the CDR3: TGCAGTGCTAGTTCAGGGGCCTACGAGCAGTACTTC. Translated: CSASSGAYEQYF.

The V gene is TRBV6-5, the J gene TRBJ2-3; 8 nucleotides match TRBD1. Germline loops: CDR1 MNHEY, CDR2 SVGAGI. Unmatched junction bases numbered 8, after V lost 6 bases and J lost 3 bases. The CDR3 extends over 15 amino acids. The CDR3 spells CASRFQGARTDTQYF. The CDR3 DNA reads TGTGCCAGCAGATTCCAGGGGGCTAGGACAGATACGCAGTATTTT.

The CDR3 here is CAVGAGETQYF. CDR3 sequence (DNA): TGTGCCGTGGGGGCAGGGGAGACCCAGTACTTC. This rearrangement joins TRBV10-3 to TRBJ2-5; weak D call: TRBD1 (6 bases). This CDR3 is 11 amino acids long. With 11 bases removed from V and 5 bases from J, the gap between germline ends came to 12 bases. Germline V lookup: CDR1 ENHRY, CDR2 SYGVKD.

J is TRBJ2-1 and V is TRBV24-1; 7 nucleotides align to TRBD1. In germline, CDR1 is KGHDR, CDR2 SFDVKD. Losses at the gene ends were 5 bases for V and 2 bases for J; bases not matched to a gene: 8. The CDR3 sequence is 16 residues long. CDR3 amino acids: CATSVGDSYTYNEQFF. DNA of the CDR3: TGTGCCACCAGTGTCGGGGACAGTTACACCTACAATGAGCAGTTCTTC.

J is TRBJ1-5 and V is TRBV6-5, with a tentative D call TRBD1 (5 bases). Trimming took 8 bases from V and 10 from J, leaving 15 bases between them. The CDR3 is 12 amino acids. Per the germline V gene, CDR1 is MNHEY and CDR2 is SVGAGI. In DNA, the CDR3 is TGTGCCAGCGGCCAGGGAGGCGAACCCCAGCATTTT. It encodes CASGQGGEPQHF.

This clone has more than one count but fewer than ten. The chain links TRBV5-4 to TRBJ2-1; 8 nucleotides agree with TRBD2. CDR1 is SGHNT, CDR2 YYREEE, per germline (reference sequence). V lost 0 bases, J lost 7 bases, and 3 bases stayed unmatched. The CDR3 runs to 14 residues. The DNA of the CDR3 is TGTGCCAGCAGCTTGGGCAGCGGGAGTAATGAGCAGTTCTTC. Translation gives CASSLGSGSNEQFF.

The chain recombines TRBV11-3 with TRBJ1-2, with 7 bases matching TRBD1. This CDR3 is built from 13 residues. Trimming at V came to 5 bases and at J to 8 bases, leaving 8 bases not matched to a gene. Germline CDR1 is SGHNT and CDR2 is YENEEA. The CDR3, as DNA: TGTGCCAGCAGCCCGGGACAGAGTAAGGGCTACACCTTC. It yields the protein CASSPGQSKGYTF.